The 13 T cell receptor beta chains below were found in one sample sequenced in a study of early T cells in non-severe SARS-CoV-2 infection. TCRdb re-analysed the 5' RACE reads in MiXCR, keeping a single row per CDR3 protein. The sample yields 80,000 or so distinct CDR3 sequences, 5.5% to 7.5% seen once. Sequences were obtained from whole blood. Receptors were obtained from an adult who was a healthcare worker with PCR-confirmed SARS-CoV-2 infection or an uninfected control (not recorded which).

This rearrangement joins TRBV29-1 to TRBJ2-3; the D gene is possibly TRBD1 (6 bases). The length of the CDR3 is 13 residues. Trimming cost V 7 bases and J 7 bases, with 18 bases left between them. Germline V lookup: CDR1 SQVTM, CDR2 ANQGSEA. CDR3 amino acids: CSAGKSGANTQYF. The CDR3 coding sequence is TGCAGCGCCGGAAAGTCAGGGGCCAATACGCAGTATTTT.

This clonotype was seen many times. V usage is TRBV11-2 and J usage is TRBJ1-1; no definite D call. The germline V gene has CDR1 SGHAT and CDR2 FQNNGV. CDR3 length equals 12 residues. V gave up 7 bases and J gave up 5 bases, with 11 bases separating them. CDR3 bases: TGTGCCAGCAACCACGGGAGGACTGAAGCTTTCTTT. Its translation: CASNHGRTEAFF.

This clonotype came up a few times. The chain has TRBV10-2 and TRBJ2-5; D remains unclear. CDR1 WSHSY and CDR2 SAAADI come from the germline V gene. The CDR3 has 11 residues. Trimming cost V 7 bases and J 1 base, with 4 bases left between them. CDR3 bases: TGCGCCAGCACAGGCCAAGAGACCCAGTACTTC. It encodes CASTGQETQYF.

There are many counts of this clonotype. The V gene is TRBV29-1, the J gene TRBJ2-1; 9 positions agree with TRBD1. The CDR3 has 18 amino acids. Germline V gene lookup returns CDR1 SQVTM and CDR2 ANQGSEA. The J segment lost 3 bases and the V segment lost 1 base, leaving 13 bases of the junction unmatched. The CDR3 region has the DNA TGCAGCGTTGAAGGGGATTCTAGCGGACAGGGGAACTACAATGAGCAGTTCTTC. It codes for CSVEGDSSGQGNYNEQFF.

V usage is TRBV29-1 and J usage is TRBJ2-1; 11 bases fit TRBD2. V lost 5 bases to trimming and J lost 3 bases; unmatched junction nucleotides: 6. CDR1 and CDR2 (germline): SQVTM, ANQGSEA. The CDR3 is made up of 15 amino acids. The CDR3, as DNA: TGCAGCGTTACGGCTAGCGGGGGGAACTACAATGAGCAGTTCTTC. Residues: CSVTASGGNYNEQFF.

This clonotype was picked up many times. V gene TRBV11-2 combines with J gene TRBJ2-7; 8 nucleotides match TRBD2. The CDR3 is 14 residues long. With 8 bases clipped from V and 3 bases from J, the junction kept 9 bases outside the gene matches. CDR1 and CDR2 (germline): SGHAT, FQNNGV. CDR3 protein: CASSEGLGNYEQYF. The CDR3 DNA follows: TGTGCCAGCTCCGAGGGACTAGGAAACTACGAGCAGTACTTC.

A single count supports this clonotype. CDR3 DNA sequence: TGTGCCAGCTCAGCTCAGGGAGGTTTGGACACTGAAGCTTTCTTT. This codes for CASSAQGGLDTEAFF. V gene TRBV18 combines with J gene TRBJ1-1, with D possibly being TRBD1 (5 bases). Germline V gene data show CDR1 as KGHSH and CDR2 as LQKENI. The CDR3 consists of 15 residues. With 5 bases removed from V and 3 bases from J, the gap between germline ends came to 16 bases.

The table lists this clonotype with many counts. The genes are TRBV12-3 or TRBV12-4 and TRBJ2-3; no firm D call. The V end was cut by 3 bases, the J end by 1 base, with 8 bases between. The CDR3 is 14 residues long. CDR3 sequence (DNA): TGTGCCAGCAGTTTCGCTCTAGGCACAGATACGCAGTATTTT. Translated, it gives CASSFALGTDTQYF.

This clonotype was detected many times. This rearrangement joins TRBV28 to TRBJ1-2, with 9 bases that match TRBD1. The CDR3 loop spans 17 amino acids. Germline assignment: CDR1 MDHEN and CDR2 SYDVKM. With 6 bases clipped from V and 12 bases from J, the junction kept 23 bases outside the gene matches. The CDR3 reads CASRKGGTGTLMASNTF. CDR3 nucleotides: TGTGCCAGCAGGAAGGGCGGGACAGGGACTTTGATGGCTAGCAACACCTTC.

This clonotype was observed a few times. The chain is built from TRBV7-2 and TRBJ2-3, with 15 positions matching TRBD2. CDR1 and CDR2 from the germline V gene are SGHTA and FQGNSA. Trimming at V came to 1 base and at J to 7 bases, leaving 3 bases not matched to a gene. The CDR3 spans 16 residues. The CDR3 reads CASSLEGTSGRNTQYF. For the CDR3, the DNA is TGTGCCAGCAGCTTAGAGGGGACTAGCGGGAGGAATACGCAGTATTTT.

The chain employs TRBV20-1 and TRBJ1-3; no firm D call. The CDR3 is 15 amino acids. The V end was cut by 0 bases, the J end by 1 base, with 10 bases between. Germline CDR1 DFQATT, CDR2 SNEGSKA (reference sequence). The CDR3 DNA is TGCAGTGCTAGAGATATGAGGGTATCTGGAAACACCATATATTTT. This encodes CSARDMRVSGNTIYF.

This clonotype was recorded at least ten times. The chain combines TRBV7-2 with TRBJ2-5; TRBD2 is a possible D gene (6 bases). The CDR3 totals 16 residues. The germline V gene has CDR1 SGHTA and CDR2 FQGNSA. V was trimmed by 1 base and J by 1 base, leaving 13 bases between them. Written as DNA, the CDR3 is TGTGCCAGCAGCTTAGTCGCCACTAGCAGCCAAGAGACCCAGTACTTC. Its protein product is CASSLVATSSQETQYF.

V usage is TRBV6-6 and J usage is TRBJ1-6, with TRBD1 matching over 10 bases. This CDR3 contains 16 residues. Germline assignment: CDR1 MNHNY and CDR2 SVGAGI (reference sequence). With V trimmed by 6 bases and J by 7 bases, 9 bases remained unmatched. The CDR3 region is CASSLLRDRGNSPLHF. The CDR3 DNA sequence: TGTGCCAGCAGCCTCCTTCGGGACAGGGGAAATTCACCCCTCCACTTT.